One and the same sample provided the 14 T cell receptor beta chains below, sequenced in a study of graft-versus-host responses after intestinal transplantation. Using immunoSEQ multiplex PCR, the repertoire was profiled, and TCRdb retains in-frame clones only, with some absent. The repertoire consists of tens of thousands of clones, with 89% occurring once and the leading ten covering roughly 2.5%. Their antigens are not known. The sample here was unstimulated CD8+ T cells sorted from spleen or lymph node cells, taken before intestinal transplant. The receptors derive from a human donor who received an intestinal transplant.

This chain links TRBV27 with TRBJ2-5; 8 bases are a match to TRBD1. J lost 5 bases, V lost 2 bases, and 4 bases had no gene match. The CDR3 has 14 residues. Germline V gives CDR1 MNHEY, CDR2 SMNVEV (reference sequence). The CDR3 protein is CASSLTGGTETQYF. In DNA, the CDR3 is TGTGCCAGCAGTTTAACAGGGGGTACCGAGACCCAGTACTTC.

The J gene is TRBJ2-5, the V gene TRBV6-1, with a weak D call TRBD1 (6 bases). With 4 bases removed from V and 5 bases from J, the gap between germline ends came to 17 bases. The length of the CDR3 is 15 residues. The V gene's germline CDR1 is MNHNS and CDR2 SASEGT. The CDR3 DNA is TGTGCCAGCAGTGTTGTCAGGGGATTCGGGGAGACCCAGTACTTC. Amino acid sequence: CASSVVRGFGETQYF.

With respect to this clone: This CDR3 is also generated by other DNA sequences in the sample. The CDR3 nucleotides read TGTGCCAGCAGCTGGGGAGGGGGGGAGCAGTACTTC. Encoded protein: CASSWGGGEQYF. This chain uses TRBV28 with TRBJ2-7; a possible D gene is TRBD2 (7 bases). Looked up from germline, CDR1 is MDHEN and CDR2 is SYDVKM. CDR3 length: 12 residues. The V end was cut by 6 bases, the J end by 7 bases, with 13 bases between. Supplemented by reference TRBV28 and TRBJ2-7, the full variable domain reads DVKVTQSSRYLVKRTGEKVFLECVQDMDHENMFWYRQDPGLGLRLIYFSYDVKMKEKGDIPEGYSVSREKKERFSLILESASTNQTSMYLCASSWGGGEQYFGPGTRLTVT.

The genes are TRBV28 and TRBJ1-1; no firm D call. V was trimmed by 2 bases and J by 0 bases, leaving 4 bases between them. CDR1 is MDHEN and CDR2 is SYDVKM in the germline V gene. The CDR3 is made up of 13 amino acids. The CDR3 sequence: CASSLVMNTEAFF. CDR3 bases: TGTGCCAGCAGTTTAGTCATGAACACTGAAGCTTTCTTT.

The chain has TRBV15 and TRBJ2-1; 7 bases are shared with TRBD1. V lost 3 bases and J lost 4; bases outside the gene matches: 3. This CDR3 is 14 amino acids long. Germline CDR1 LNHNV, CDR2 YYDKDF (reference sequence). In nucleotides, the CDR3 is TGTGCCACCAGCAGCGGACAGGAATACAATGAGCAGTTCTTC. Translating it yields CATSSGQEYNEQFF.

The genes are TRBV5-1 and TRBJ2-7; 8 bases line up with TRBD2. The length of the CDR3 is 14 residues. Trimming removed 0 bases from V and 6 bases from J; junction bases left unmatched: 5. CDR1 is SGHRS and CDR2 is YFSETQ in the germline V gene. CDR3 amino acids: CASSLAGGPSEQYF. CDR3 DNA sequence: TGCGCCAGCAGCTTGGCGGGAGGGCCGTCCGAGCAGTACTTC.

The chain joins TRBV5-4 to TRBJ2-1; TRBD1 matches 11 bases. J gave up 8 bases and V 6 bases, and 10 bases lay outside the gene matches. CDR3 length: 15 residues. Germline V gives CDR1 SGHNT, CDR2 YYREEE (reference sequence). The CDR3 DNA is TGTGCCAGCACCCGAGGGGACAGGGGGGGTCATGAGCAGTTCTTC. This codes for CASTRGDRGGHEQFF.

This rearrangement joins TRBV7-9 to TRBJ1-1; 7 bases line up with TRBD1. J lost 3 bases, V lost 5 bases, and 9 bases had no gene match. This CDR3 comprises 15 residues. Germline CDR1 and CDR2: SEHNR and FQNEAQ (reference sequence). The CDR3 spells CASSLTTGRDTEAFF. The CDR3 nucleotides read TGTGCCAGCAGCCTAACGACAGGGCGGGACACTGAAGCTTTCTTT.

This clone is a singleton in its sample. This chain joins TRBV5-1 and TRBJ2-1, with unresolved D. Germline V CDR1 and CDR2: SGHRS, YFSETQ. V lost 0 bases and J 0 bases, leaving 19 bases between the germline ends. The CDR3 totals 19 residues. CDR3 DNA sequence: TGCGCCAGCAGCTTGGCCTACCTCTCAGGTGCCCTCTCCTACAATGAGCAGTTCTTC. This sequence encodes CASSLAYLSGALSYNEQFF. The whole variable domain, remainder taken from reference TRBV5-1 and TRBJ2-1, is KAGVTQTPRYLIKTRGQQVTLSCSPISGHRSVSWYQQTPGQGLQFLFEYFSETQRNKGNFPGRFSGRQFSNSRSEMNVSTLELGDSALYLCASSLAYLSGALSYNEQFFGPGTRLTVL.

The V and J genes are TRBV27 and TRBJ1-6; D not certain. Between the trimmed V and J ends, which lost 2 bases and 7 bases, there was a span of 12 bases. Germline CDR1 is MNHEY and CDR2 is SMNVEV (reference sequence). CDR3 size: 15 residues. CDR3 nucleotides: TGTGCCAGCAGTTTAACGGTCCAAGAGAATTCACCCCTCCACTTT. Amino acid sequence: CASSLTVQENSPLHF.

V is TRBV5-1 and J is TRBJ2-3, with 7 nucleotides matching TRBD2. The CDR3 spans 15 residues. Trimming at V came to 4 bases and at J to 1 base, leaving 6 bases not matched to a gene. Germline CDR1 reads SGHRS; CDR2 reads YFSETQ. The CDR3 nucleotides read TGCGCCAGCAGCCGGGACTACCCAGGCACAGATACGCAGTATTTT. Protein sequence: CASSRDYPGTDTQYF.

This clone occurred once. The chain recombines TRBV27 with TRBJ1-3, with 8 bases fitting TRBD1. The CDR3 has 14 amino acids. The germline V gene has CDR1 MNHEY and CDR2 SMNVEV (reference sequence). V was pared by 3 bases and J by 4 bases, with 2 bases of the junction left unmatched. The CDR3 DNA follows: TGTGCCAGCAGTTTCAGGGGGCCGGGAAACACCATATATTTT. It is translated as CASSFRGPGNTIYF.

This rearrangement joins TRBV21-1 to TRBJ1-4. TRBV21-1 is a pseudogene locus. This CDR3 contains 19 residues. This CDR3 reads CASSKFVRRWPATNEKLFF. CDR3 coding DNA: TGTGCCAGCAGCAAATTTGTTCGGAGGTGGCCCGCAACTAATGAAAAACTGTTTTTT.

The chain couples TRBV10-2 to TRBJ2-1; 10 nucleotides line up with TRBD2. This CDR3 has 16 residues. CDR1 is WSHSY and CDR2 is SAAADI in the germline V gene. Trimming took 3 bases from V and 0 from J; bases not matched to a gene: 2. The CDR3 protein is CASSETSGASYNEQFF. CDR3 nucleotide sequence: TGCGCCAGCAGTGAAACTAGCGGGGCCTCCTACAATGAGCAGTTCTTC.